This passage covers 3 T cell receptor beta chains from one sample sequenced in a study of cytomegalovirus exposure and HLA in healthy donors. It was with 60 Vbeta and 13 Jbeta primers that the PCR ran. Produced via immunoSEQ multiplex PCR; TCRdb's table is partial and in-frame only. Of about 110,000 clones listed, approximately 80% are singletons. The specimen sequenced was PBMCs. These receptors were taken from a woman aged 60-75 years in good health and CMV-seropositive.

The V gene is TRBV5-1, the J gene TRBJ2-3; a weak D match, TRBD2 (5 bases). V was trimmed by 1 base and J by 3 bases, leaving 12 bases between them. CDR1 is SGHRS and CDR2 is YFSETQ in the germline V gene. The CDR3 runs to 15 residues. Written as DNA, the CDR3 is TGCGCCAGCAGCTTGTCCCGGAGCGGAACAGATACGCAGTATTTT. Residues: CASSLSRSGTDTQYF.

This clone occurred a few times. V and J are TRBV6-1 and TRBJ1-4, with a tentative D call TRBD1 (5 bases). V lost 3 bases to trimming and J lost 8 bases, with 16 bases between them. CDR3 length equals 15 residues. CDR1 and CDR2 (germline): MNHNS, SASEGT. CDR3 in DNA: TGTGCCAGCAGTGAGTGGACTGCCGGGGGGGAAAAACTGTTTTTT. As protein: CASSEWTAGGEKLFF.

The chain is built from TRBV18 and TRBJ2-2, with 8 bases aligning to TRBD1. CDR1 KGHSH and CDR2 LQKENI come from the germline V gene. This CDR3 has 15 amino acids. V was clipped by 4 bases and J by 1 base; unmatched bases: 2. The CDR3 spells CASSRGQENTGELFF. DNA for the CDR3: TGTGCCAGCTCACGGGGACAGGAGAACACCGGGGAGCTGTTTTTT.